This T cell receptor beta chain was recorded in a study of blood T cell repertoires in COVID-19. Study-wide context: Specimens from acute and convalescent COVID-19 originated in the United States, Italy and Spain. From T cells, B-cell-depleted T cells, or PBMCs came the material, which was cDNA or gDNA.

Participants came from about two dozen US areas, aged about 18 to 89 years. CDR1 is SGDLS and CDR2 is YYNGEE in the germline V gene. V lost 4 bases to trimming and J lost 2 bases, with 17 bases between them. The CDR3 spans 16 residues. Clones were read by immunoSEQ multiplex PCR, and TCRdb kept only the in-frame ones, dropping some. The table lists approximately 380,000 clones, 90% to 95% of them singletons. Sequencing was performed on PBMCs or T cells enriched from blood (not recorded which). The sequence was obtained from a woman aged 35 to 49 who had been exposed to COVID-19. This sequence joins TRBV9 and TRBJ2-3; weak D call: TRBD1 (5 bases). The CDR3 loop is CASSPGKGFSTDTQYF. CDR3 coding DNA: TGTGCCAGCAGCCCAGGGAAGGGATTCTCCACAGATACGCAGTATTTT.